This T cell receptor (beta chain) was documented in a study of identical twins. V trimming: 5 bases; J trimming: 6 bases; junction bases outside the gene matches: 13. The CDR3 has 15 amino acids. Study-wide results and limits: Sequences that were out-of-frame, alpha and twin-shared displayed an excess of low generation probability. Invariant cells of the MAIT and iNKT types might have partly distorted the zero-insertion analyses.

This clonotype was observed a few times. As yet, its antigen is unknown. Template switching supplied a universal primer site; unique molecular identifiers were carried on the cDNA. A single record per CDR3 protein comes from TCRdb applying MiXCR to the 5' RACE reads. The table has about 290,000 distinct CDR3 sequences, over 8.5% seen once. Another study also made use of these data, one on yellow fever vaccine responses in identical twins.

The clonotype comes from a woman aged 18-30 years in good health. Sequenced input: CD8+ T cells sorted from blood. The chain joins TRBV12-3 or TRBV12-4 to TRBJ2-7, with 7 bases lining up with TRBD1. The CDR3 DNA reads as TGTGCCAGCAGTCCCTATGAGGACAGGCCACCCGAGCAGTACTTC. Its protein product is CASSPYEDRPPEQYF.